Listed below are T cell receptor beta chains from one sample, sequenced in a study of monozygotic twins with inflammatory bowel disease. Reprocessing the 5' RACE reads, TCRdb reports a single entry for every CDR3 protein and omits DNA. Seen in this sample are a few hundred thousand distinct CDR3 sequences; the ten most common clones hold around 2.6%. The sample comprised blood. Every receptor here comes from a human donor with ulcerative colitis or Crohn's disease, or a healthy co-twin of an affected twin (not recorded which). CDR3s include the opening cysteine and the closing phenylalanine or tryptophan. The order of the fields is V gene, J gene, CDR3 protein.

V gene: TRBV7-6; J gene: TRBJ2-2; CDR3 protein: CASSYYTRGTGELFF
V gene: TRBV15; J gene: TRBJ1-3; CDR3 protein: CATSRDWGGLNTIYF
V gene: TRBV29-1; J gene: TRBJ2-7; CDR3 protein: CSVEGGRAVGEQYF
V gene: TRBV7-9; J gene: TRBJ2-5; CDR3 protein: CASSSTAGRDQETQYF
V gene: TRBV20-1; J gene: TRBJ1-2; CDR3 protein: CSARMGDRAFVDYGYTF
V gene: TRBV4-2; J gene: TRBJ2-1; CDR3 protein: CASSQELAPGYNEQFF
V gene: TRBV3-1; J gene: TRBJ2-6; CDR3 protein: CASSPRGSSGTISGANVLTF
V gene: TRBV7-2; J gene: TRBJ2-1; CDR3 protein: CASSYPRFANNEQFF
V gene: TRBV6-1; J gene: TRBJ1-5; CDR3 protein: CASSQKRGGLQPQHF
V gene: TRBV12-3/TRBV12-4; J gene: TRBJ2-3; CDR3 protein: CASSVSLAGDTQYF
V gene: TRBV5-4; J gene: TRBJ1-2; CDR3 protein: CASSSGTENYGYTF
V gene: TRBV11-2; J gene: TRBJ2-2; CDR3 protein: CASSWGLGTSGTPNTGELFF
V gene: TRBV27; J gene: TRBJ2-2; CDR3 protein: CASSLVRVSTGELFF
V gene: TRBV12-3/TRBV12-4; J gene: TRBJ2-3; CDR3 protein: CASSISTSGGPASTDTQYF
V gene: TRBV6-5; J gene: TRBJ1-2; CDR3 protein: CASSFFSTGDGYTF
V gene: TRBV20-1; J gene: TRBJ1-6; CDR3 protein: CSASVGRGFSPLHF
V gene: TRBV9; J gene: TRBJ2-5; CDR3 protein: CASSVGYSKGPQETQYF
V gene: TRBV5-1; J gene: TRBJ2-3; CDR3 protein: CASRNGPTDTQYF
V gene: TRBV3-1; J gene: TRBJ2-1; CDR3 protein: CASSFRAGSVEQFF
V gene: TRBV11-2; J gene: TRBJ1-6; CDR3 protein: CASSPEWVLNSPLHF
V gene: TRBV6-6; J gene: TRBJ1-2; CDR3 protein: CASSSQGVGYGYTF
V gene: TRBV7-2; J gene: TRBJ2-3; CDR3 protein: CASSFGLAGGGTDTQYF
V gene: TRBV7-3; J gene: TRBJ2-6; CDR3 protein: CASSPDRYTHLGGANVLTF
V gene: TRBV7-3; J gene: TRBJ2-1; CDR3 protein: CASSPNRVATYNEQFF
V gene: TRBV12-3/TRBV12-4; J gene: TRBJ2-7; CDR3 protein: CASSSGQRGSSYEQYF
V gene: TRBV5-5; J gene: TRBJ2-7; CDR3 protein: CASSWTGDEQYF
V gene: TRBV12-3/TRBV12-4; J gene: TRBJ2-5; CDR3 protein: CASTRVIRLAGQETQYF
V gene: TRBV20-1; J gene: TRBJ1-6; CDR3 protein: CSAQREPKSNSPLHF
V gene: TRBV12-3/TRBV12-4; J gene: TRBJ2-5; CDR3 protein: CASSPYIQETQYF
V gene: TRBV6-2/TRBV6-3; J gene: TRBJ1-5; CDR3 protein: CASSYYRGQPQHF
V gene: TRBV7-9; J gene: TRBJ2-1; CDR3 protein: CASSLAKTGVHEQFF
V gene: TRBV24-1; J gene: TRBJ2-3; CDR3 protein: CATSEYGAGDTQYF
V gene: TRBV7-2; J gene: TRBJ1-6; CDR3 protein: CASSLAVPPNSPLHF
V gene: TRBV24-1; J gene: TRBJ2-3; CDR3 protein: CATSDAGRADTQYF
V gene: TRBV6-5; J gene: TRBJ1-1; CDR3 protein: CASSYSRGQGGGTEAFF
V gene: TRBV4-2; J gene: TRBJ2-1; CDR3 protein: CASSQHRTGNNEQFF
V gene: TRBV20-1; J gene: TRBJ2-7; CDR3 protein: CSARDPSSYEQYF
V gene: TRBV11-3; J gene: TRBJ2-1; CDR3 protein: CASSRAGTASYNEQFF
V gene: TRBV18; J gene: TRBJ2-7; CDR3 protein: CASSPVLLAGSYEQYF
V gene: TRBV12-3/TRBV12-4; J gene: TRBJ1-2; CDR3 protein: CASRHRGAARAYGYTF
V gene: TRBV7-2; J gene: TRBJ2-7; CDR3 protein: CASSPTWDEQYF
V gene: TRBV20-1; J gene: TRBJ2-2; CDR3 protein: CSARKAGATGELFF